This T cell receptor beta chain was sequenced in a study of T cell responses to AZD1222 COVID-19 vaccine (dated by TCRdb to the early 2020s). With regard to the full study: Because spike-specific TCR depth and breadth did not differ between the two schedules, AZD1222 recipients who got a second dose at roughly 4 weeks were pooled with those who got a second dose at roughly 12 weeks. Trial participants were enrolled by age into subgroups of 18-55, 56-69 and 70-plus years, and around 140, 26 and 57 TCR-sequenced participants, respectively, were included in these subgroups. A total of 240 or so trial participants underwent TCR sequencing, of whom under 220 had received two doses of AZD1222 and some 25 had received two doses of the MenACWY control vaccine. The research as a whole found: Spike-specific TCR breadth and depth rose significantly after two AZD1222 doses compared with day 0 and with MenACWY recipients. In the small 56-69-year group, the increase in depth fell short of significance, most likely because of low power. No day 14 peak-response samples were available, so repertoires were characterized only after the peak T cell response. Most participants were white British and females outnumbered males, and the authors suggested that clonal diversity may have been underestimated. Reportedly, close to half of the unique spike-specific TCRs recognized epitopes lying outside the regions that are mutated in the B.1.351 and B.1.1.7 variants. Conclusions about previously exposed vaccinees are limited because only a handful of AZD1222 recipients were SARS-CoV-2 seropositive at baseline. Vaccine-associated CD4 TCRs spanned the whole spike protein, with dominant responses in regions 160-218 and 743-854.

The CDR3 regions of human TCRbeta chains were subjected to immunosequencing. Per the original workflow: TCRs in the repertoires were matched against a reference library of SARS-CoV-2-specific TCRs that had been generated with the MIRA antigen-specificity platform. Breadth was defined as the fraction of unique TCRs that were SARS-CoV-2-associated. Depth was defined as the fraction of total T cells that were SARS-CoV-2-associated. Using the MIRA data, each spike-specific TCR was assigned both to the spike region to which the TCR was reactive and to a CD4 or CD8 class. Log10-transformed breadth and depth values were compared by one-way ANOVA with Sidak's multiple comparisons tests. TCRdb stores this immuneACCESS table with in-frame sequences only. Part of the clones is absent; in the studies checked, under half of the shortfall reflects unresolved V genes, and no reason is known for the rest. The V and J calls and clone size were taken over from that table, and D and trimming were inferred from the DNA. Across this sample there are about 100,000 clones, with 70% to 90% seen only once. Of the sample, around 2.7% falls within the top ten clones.

A remark on this clone: Its antigen is currently not known. Sequence at one end of the junction differs from germline and may be a read error.

Taken from the germline V gene, the CDR1 and CDR2 loops are SGHRS and YFSETQ. The CDR3 measures 15 amino acids from cysteine to phenylalanine. The CDR3 DNA has 45 bases and is translated from base 1. This sample's time point label indicates: baseline before first vaccination. The vaccinee samples were drawn from two UK trials, COV001 and COV002, one of which was a single-blind randomized controlled phase 2/3 trial testing AZD1222 (ChAdOx1 nCoV-19) in healthy adults. Trial participant PBMC samples were collected at day 0 and day 28 after the second dose for TCRbeta chain sequencing. The sequencing used peripheral blood, collected on day 0 of AZD1222 vaccination. This chain is built from TRBV5-1 and TRBJ2-2; TRBD1 could be the D gene, as 6 bases match. This TCR derives from an adult in good health. The DNA is TGTGCCAGCAGCCTCGGACAGACGAACACCGGGGAGCTGTTTTTT. This encodes CASSLGQTNTGELFF.